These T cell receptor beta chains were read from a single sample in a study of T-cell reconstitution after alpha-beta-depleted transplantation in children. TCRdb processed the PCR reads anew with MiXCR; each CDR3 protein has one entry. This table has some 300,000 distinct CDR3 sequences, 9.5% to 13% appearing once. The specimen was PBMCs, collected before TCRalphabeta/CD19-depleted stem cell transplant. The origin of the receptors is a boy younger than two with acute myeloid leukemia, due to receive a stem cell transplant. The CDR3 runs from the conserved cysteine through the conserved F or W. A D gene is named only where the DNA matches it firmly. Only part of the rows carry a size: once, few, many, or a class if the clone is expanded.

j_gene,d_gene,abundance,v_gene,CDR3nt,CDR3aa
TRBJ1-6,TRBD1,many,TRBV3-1,TGTGCCAGCAGACGACAGGGAGAGGGGCCCCTCCACTTT,CASRRQGEGPLHF
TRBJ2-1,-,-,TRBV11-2,TGTGCCAGCAAACGGGAGCCAAACTACAATGAGCAGTTCTTC,CASKREPNYNEQFF
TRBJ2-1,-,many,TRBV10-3,TGTGCCATCAGTGATGGGCAGGTTCGCAATGAGCAGTTCTTC,CAISDGQVRNEQFF
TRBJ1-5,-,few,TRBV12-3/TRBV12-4,TGTGCCAGCAGTCTTTTCGATCAGCCCCAGCATTTT,CASSLFDQPQHF
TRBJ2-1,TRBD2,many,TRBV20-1,TGCAGTGCTCGGACTAGCGGCGATCACAATGAGCAGTTCTTC,CSARTSGDHNEQFF
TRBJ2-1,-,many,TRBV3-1,TGTGCCAGCAGCCAAGTTGGGGAGCAGTTCTTC,CASSQVGEQFF
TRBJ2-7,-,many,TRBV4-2,TGTGCCAGCAGCCAAGATCGCCCAGGGGAAGAGCAGTACTTC,CASSQDRPGEEQYF
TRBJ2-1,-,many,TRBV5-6,TGTGCCAGCCAGGGCTCCTCCTACAATGAGCAGTTCTTC,CASQGSSYNEQFF
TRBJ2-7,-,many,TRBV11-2,TGTGCCAGCAGCTTGGAGGGACAGATGGAGTCCTACGAGCAGTACTTC,CASSLEGQMESYEQYF
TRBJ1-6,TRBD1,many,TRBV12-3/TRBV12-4,TGTGCCAGCAGCCACCAAGGGACAGTTAATTCACCCCTCCACTTT,CASSHQGTVNSPLHF
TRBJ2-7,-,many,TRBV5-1,TGCGCCAGCAGCGGTGGAGACATCCTCGAGGTGCCCTACGAGCAGTACTTC,CASSGGDILEVPYEQYF
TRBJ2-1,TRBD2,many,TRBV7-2,TGTGCCAGCAGCCCCAAGATTAGCGGGGGGGCGGTGTTCTTC,CASSPKISGGAVFF
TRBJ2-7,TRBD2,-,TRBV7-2,TGTGCCAGCAGCTTAGTACTAGCGGGAGGGCCCTACGAGCAGTACTTC,CASSLVLAGGPYEQYF
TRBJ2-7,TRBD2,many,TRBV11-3,TGTGCCAGCAGCTTACGAGGCTCTAGCGGGGGCTCCACCTACGAGCAGTACTTC,CASSLRGSSGGSTYEQYF
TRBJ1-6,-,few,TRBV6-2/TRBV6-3,TGTGCCAGCAGTTACCCGTTTGCGGGAGTTCCTCCTCCTTCTTATAATTCACCCCTCCACTTT,CASSYPFAGVPPPSYNSPLHF
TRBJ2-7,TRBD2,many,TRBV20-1,TGCAGTGCTAGAGATCTCTCTAGCGGGGCCTACGAGCAGTACTTC,CSARDLSSGAYEQYF
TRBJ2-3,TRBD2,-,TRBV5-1,TGCGCCAGCAGCTCCCGAATCACTAGCGGGGGAACAGATACGCAGTATTTT,CASSSRITSGGTDTQYF
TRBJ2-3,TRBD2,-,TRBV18,TGTGCCAGCTCACCGCTTAGCGGGGGGCTCTCCACAGATACGCAGTATTTT,CASSPLSGGLSTDTQYF
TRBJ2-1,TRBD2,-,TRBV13,TGTGCCAGCAGCTTCCCGGGACTAGGTTACAATGAGCAGTTCTTC,CASSFPGLGYNEQFF
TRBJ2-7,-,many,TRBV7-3,TGTGCCAGCAGCTTGGGGGGGACACCTTACGAGCAGTACTTC,CASSLGGTPYEQYF
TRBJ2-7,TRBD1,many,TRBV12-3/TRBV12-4,TGTGCCAGCAGTCCCGACAGGGACCCCTACGAGCAGTACTTC,CASSPDRDPYEQYF
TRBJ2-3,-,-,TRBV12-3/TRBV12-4,TGTGCCAGCAGCCAAACTACGGGGGAGTCAGATACGCAGTATTTT,CASSQTTGESDTQYF
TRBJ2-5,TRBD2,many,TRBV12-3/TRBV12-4,TGTGCCAGCAGTCGTCCGGGACTAGCTGAAGAGACCCAGTACTTC,CASSRPGLAEETQYF
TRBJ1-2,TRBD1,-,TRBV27,TGTGCCAGCAGAAACCGGGACAGGGAGTGGAATGGCTACACCTTC,CASRNRDREWNGYTF
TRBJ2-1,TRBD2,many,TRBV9,TGTGCCAGCAGCGTACCTCTAGCGGGAGGGCCCAATGAGCAGTTCTTC,CASSVPLAGGPNEQFF
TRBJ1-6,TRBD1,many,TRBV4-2,TGTGCCAGCAGCCAAGGGGACAGGATCACCTATAATTCACCCCTCCACTTT,CASSQGDRITYNSPLHF
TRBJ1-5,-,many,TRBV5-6,TGTGCCAGCAGCTTTGGGAGGGGCGGTCAGCCCCAGCATTTT,CASSFGRGGQPQHF
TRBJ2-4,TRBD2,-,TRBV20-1,TGCAGTGCTGGACTAGCGGGGGCGGCCAAAAACATTCAGTACTTC,CSAGLAGAAKNIQYF
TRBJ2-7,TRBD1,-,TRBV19,TGTGCCAGTAGTGTATATGGGCCCTACAGGGGAGAAGGTTGGTACGAGCAGTACTTC,CASSVYGPYRGEGWYEQYF
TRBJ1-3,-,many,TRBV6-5,TGTGCCAGCAGTTTAGTAGACAGGTTCGACACCATATATTTT,CASSLVDRFDTIYF
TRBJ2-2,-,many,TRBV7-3,TGTGCCAGCAGCTTATCGGGGGACACCGGGGAGCTGTTTTTT,CASSLSGDTGELFF
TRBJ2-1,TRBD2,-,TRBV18,TGTGCCAGCTCAAGACTAGCGGGGATCTCCTACAATGAGCAGTTCTTC,CASSRLAGISYNEQFF
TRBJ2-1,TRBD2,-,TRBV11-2,TGTGCCAGCAGCCAACTAGCGGGAGTAGGCAATGAGCAGTTCTTC,CASSQLAGVGNEQFF
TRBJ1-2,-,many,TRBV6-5,TGTGCCAGCGGCAAGGGAACAATCTATGGCTACACCTTC,CASGKGTIYGYTF
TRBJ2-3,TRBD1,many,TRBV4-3,TGCGCCAGCAGCAGGGACAGGGTGGCAGATACGCAGTATTTT,CASSRDRVADTQYF
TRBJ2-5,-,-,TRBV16,TGTGCCAGCAGCTCCAGGCCCGGAGAGACCCAGTACTTC,CASSSRPGETQYF
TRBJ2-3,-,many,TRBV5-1,TGCGCCAGCAGCTTGGGACGGAAGAGCACAGATACGCAGTATTTT,CASSLGRKSTDTQYF
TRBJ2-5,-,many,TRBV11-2,TGTGCCAGCAGCTCGGACTATATAGGGGAGACCCAGTACTTC,CASSSDYIGETQYF
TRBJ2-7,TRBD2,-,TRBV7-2,TGTGCCAGCAGCTTAGGCGGGGGTTACTCCTACGAGCAGTACTTC,CASSLGGGYSYEQYF
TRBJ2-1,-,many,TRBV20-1,TGCAGTGCTAGTGCGGGCCCAACCTACAATGAGCAGTTCTTC,CSASAGPTYNEQFF
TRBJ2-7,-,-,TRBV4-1,TGCGCCAGCAGCCAAGAACCCAAAGGGCTCTACGACCAGTACTTC,CASSQEPKGLYDQYF
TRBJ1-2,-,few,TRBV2,TGTGCCAGCAGGAAAGGCGGGGGGTATGGCTACACCTTC,CASRKGGGYGYTF
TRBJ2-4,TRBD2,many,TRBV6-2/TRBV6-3,TGTGCCAGCAGTTATTCCCCAGCGGGAGTCGGCATTCAGTACTTC,CASSYSPAGVGIQYF
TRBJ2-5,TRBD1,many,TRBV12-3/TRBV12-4,TGTGCCAGCAGACCCATGACAGGGGGCAAGGAGACCCAGTACTTC,CASRPMTGGKETQYF
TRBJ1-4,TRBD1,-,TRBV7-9,TGTGCCAGCAGCTCCGGACAGGGCCACAATGAAAAACTGTTTTTT,CASSSGQGHNEKLFF
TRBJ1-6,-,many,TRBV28,TGTGCCAGCAGTTCCCCTTTTGGCAGTGCCGTTAATTCACCCCTCCACTTT,CASSSPFGSAVNSPLHF
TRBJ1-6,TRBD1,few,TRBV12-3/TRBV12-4,TGTGCCAGCAGTTTCGGGCCCAGGGGAGGGGGCCCTAATTCACCCCTCCACTTT,CASSFGPRGGGPNSPLHF
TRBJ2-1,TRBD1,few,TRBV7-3,TGTGCCAGCAGCTTTAGGGGACAGATGGGCAATGAGCAGTTCTTC,CASSFRGQMGNEQFF
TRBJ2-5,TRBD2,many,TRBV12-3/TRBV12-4,TGTGCCAGCAGCTGGTGGGCTAGCGGGCCCCAAGAGACCCAGTACTTC,CASSWWASGPQETQYF
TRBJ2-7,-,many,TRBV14,TGTGCCAGCAGCCAAGATTCCCCCTATGGGGGGATCGACGAGCAGTACTTC,CASSQDSPYGGIDEQYF
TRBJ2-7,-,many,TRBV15,TGTGCCACCAGCAGAGATGAAGCGGCAGGGGGGTTTGACGAGCAGTACTTC,CATSRDEAAGGFDEQYF
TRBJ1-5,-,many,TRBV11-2,TGTGCCAGCAGCTCCCTCCTTGATCAGCCCCAGCATTTT,CASSSLLDQPQHF
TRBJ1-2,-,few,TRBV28,TGTGCCAGCAGTTTAGGGGCAGGGTTCGGCTACACCTTC,CASSLGAGFGYTF
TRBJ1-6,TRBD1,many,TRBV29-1,TGCAGCGTTCGGACAGGGGGTAATTCACCCCTCCACTTT,CSVRTGGNSPLHF
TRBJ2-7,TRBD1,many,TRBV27,TGTGCCAGCAGTTTACAGGGGGCCCACGAGCAGTACTTC,CASSLQGAHEQYF